Below, 2 T cell receptor beta chains from the same sample are listed, as sequenced in a study of T cell responses to AZD1222 COVID-19 vaccine. TCRdb's copy holds only in-frame clones and misses some; the assay was immunoSEQ multiplex PCR. This table has 130,000 to 150,000 clones, roughly 86% appearing once. The starting material was peripheral blood, obtained 28 days after the second AZD1222 dose. These receptors came from an adult who received the AZD1222 COVID-19 vaccine.

V is TRBV5-6 and J is TRBJ2-7; either TRBD1 or TRBD2 may fit D (6 bases each). Germline CDR1 is SGHDT and CDR2 is YYEEEE. Trimming removed 2 bases from V and 0 bases from J, with 9 bases in between. This CDR3 comprises 14 residues. This CDR3 is CASSFGGGSYEQYF. DNA for the CDR3: TGTGCCAGCAGCTTCGGGGGCGGCTCCTACGAGCAGTACTTC.

V is TRBV12-3 or TRBV12-4 and J is TRBJ2-7, with 7 bases aligning to TRBD1. The CDR3 runs 12 residues. V dropped 6 bases and J dropped 6; count of bases not matched to a gene: 5. DNA for the CDR3: TGTGCCAGCAGCCTCACAGGGGCCGAGCAGTACTTC. Its protein is CASSLTGAEQYF.